This T cell receptor beta chain was sequenced during a study of blood T cell repertoires in COVID-19. The data were produced by immunoSEQ multiplex PCR, yet TCRdb's version contains in-frame clones alone and is incomplete. Found here are about 180,000 clones, approximately 80% of them singletons; the top ten hold 14%. Germline-derived CDR1 and CDR2 are SGHVS and FNYEAQ. This CDR3 is built from 16 residues. The germline V and J ends were trimmed by 1 base and 0 bases, with 11 bases remaining between them. This TCR came from a man between 60 and 75 years old who had been exposed to COVID-19. V and J are TRBV7-6 and TRBJ2-3; unclear D gene. The sequenced material came from PBMCs or T cells enriched from blood (not recorded which). CDR3 in amino acids: CASSLGGGSSTDTQYF. The CDR3 nucleotides read TGTGCCAGCAGCTTAGGAGGCGGTTCTAGCACAGATACGCAGTATTTT.